These 6 T cell receptor beta chains came from one sample sequenced in a study of a mutant IDH1 vaccine in newly diagnosed glioma (dated by TCRdb to the early 2020s). Receptors were amplified or captured by the immunoSEQ multiplex PCR assay. Sourced from immuneACCESS, this table was stored by TCRdb with only in-frame sequences that have V and J called. A share of the clones is absent; for the studies checked, an unresolved V gene accounts for under half, and the remainder has no known explanation. Within this sample are over 30,000 clones, with 90% of them counted one time only. The top ten constitute over 4.5% of the sample. What these receptors recognize is not known. The label giving this sample's time point can be read as: week 47, end of study. Each vaccine dose, consisting of 300 ug of a 20-mer mutant IDH1 peptide in Montanide, was administered subcutaneously with topical imiquimod. This material consisted of PBMCs, taken from a glioma patient whose treatment included an IDH1 peptide vaccine. The origin of the receptors is a woman in her 40s with glioma.

This chain connects TRBV6-5 to TRBJ1-2, with 12 bases lining up with TRBD1. The CDR3 is 14 residues long. V was clipped by 6 bases and J by 7 bases; unmatched bases: 6. Germline V gene lookup returns CDR1 MNHEY and CDR2 SVGAGI. The DNA for the CDR3 is TGTGCCAGCAGAACGGGACAGGGGGCGTTTGGCTACACCTTC. Residues: CASRTGQGAFGYTF.

J is TRBJ2-5 and V is TRBV29-1; D gene uncertain. Between the trimmed V and J ends, which lost 8 bases and 0 bases, there was a span of 7 bases. The CDR3 has 11 amino acids. Germline CDR1 SQVTM, CDR2 ANQGSEA. CDR3 nucleotide sequence: TGCAGCCCCTTGTACCAAGAGACCCAGTACTTC. Protein sequence: CSPLYQETQYF.

This chain uses TRBV5-1 with TRBJ1-2; D gene unclear. The germline V and J ends were trimmed by 0 bases and 4 bases, with 7 bases remaining between them. Germline CDR1 and CDR2: SGHRS and YFSETQ. The CDR3 is made up of 13 amino acids. The CDR3 loop reads CASSLAQTYGYTF. The CDR3, as DNA: TGCGCCAGCAGCTTGGCACAAACCTATGGCTACACCTTC.

This sequence joins TRBV9 and TRBJ1-2; TRBD1 is a possible D gene (5 bases). With 7 bases removed from V and 1 base from J, the gap between germline ends came to 5 bases. The CDR3 is made up of 11 amino acids. Germline CDR1 is SGDLS and CDR2 is YYNGEE. CDR3 sequence: CASGGNYGYTF. The CDR3 DNA follows: TGTGCCAGCGGGGGTAACTATGGCTACACCTTC.

The chain has TRBV6-5 and TRBJ1-1; 8 nucleotides agree with TRBD1. This CDR3 comprises 14 residues. Per germline, CDR1 MNHEY and CDR2 SVGAGI. With V trimmed by 6 bases and J by 4 bases, 7 bases remained unmatched. CDR3 sequence reads: CASRNTGGFTEAFF. The CDR3 DNA reads as TGTGCCAGCAGAAATACAGGGGGTTTCACTGAAGCTTTCTTT.

This clone was counted a few times. The gene calls are TRBV10-3 and TRBJ1-1; D unresolved. Germline CDR1 is ENHRY and CDR2 is SYGVKD. The CDR3 spans 13 residues. Trimming removed 4 bases at V and 6 bases at J, with 12 bases between. CDR3 sequence reads: CAISGALVAEAFF. In DNA form, the CDR3 reads TGTGCCATCAGTGGGGCTTTGGTGGCTGAAGCTTTCTTT.